What follows is one T cell receptor beta chain and its context. In germline, CDR1 is WSHSY, CDR2 SAAADI. This CDR3 spans 16 amino acids. Trimming left V 4 bases short and J 0 bases short, with 15 bases between. Profiled with immunoSEQ multiplex PCR; TCRdb holds only in-frame clones, not every one. In the table there are 55,000 to 70,000 clones, around 95% of which are singletons. Input material: PBMCs. The sequence was obtained from a man between 35 and 55 years old with rheumatoid arthritis. The genes are TRBV10-2 and TRBJ1-2, with unresolved D. The CDR3 loop is CASSVGTNPANYGYTF. Here the CDR3 DNA reads TGCGCCAGCAGTGTGGGTACGAATCCGGCTAACTATGGCTACACCTTC.